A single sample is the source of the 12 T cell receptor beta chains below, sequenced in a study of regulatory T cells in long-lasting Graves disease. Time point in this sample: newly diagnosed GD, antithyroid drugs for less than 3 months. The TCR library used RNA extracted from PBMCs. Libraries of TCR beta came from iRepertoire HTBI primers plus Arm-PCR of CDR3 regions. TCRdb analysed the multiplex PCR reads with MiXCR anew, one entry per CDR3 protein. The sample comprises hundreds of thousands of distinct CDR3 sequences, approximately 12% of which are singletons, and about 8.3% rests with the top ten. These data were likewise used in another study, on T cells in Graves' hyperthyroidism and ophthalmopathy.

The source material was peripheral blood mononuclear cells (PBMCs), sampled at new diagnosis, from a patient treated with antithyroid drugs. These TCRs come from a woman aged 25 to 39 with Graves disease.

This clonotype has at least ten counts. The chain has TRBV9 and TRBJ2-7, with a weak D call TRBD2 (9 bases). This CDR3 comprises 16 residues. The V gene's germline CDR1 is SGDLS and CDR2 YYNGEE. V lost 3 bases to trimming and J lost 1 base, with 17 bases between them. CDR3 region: CASSGTGTSKSYEQYF. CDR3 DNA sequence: TGTGCCAGCAGCGGGACAGGGACTAGCAAGTCCTACGAGCAGTACTTC.

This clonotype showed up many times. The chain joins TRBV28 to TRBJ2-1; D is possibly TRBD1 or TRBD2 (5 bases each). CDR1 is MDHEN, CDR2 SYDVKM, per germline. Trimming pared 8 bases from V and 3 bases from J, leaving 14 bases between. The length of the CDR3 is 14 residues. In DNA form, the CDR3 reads TGTGCCAGCGTCCGGGGCGGAGACTACAATGAGCAGTTCTTC. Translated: CASVRGGDYNEQFF.

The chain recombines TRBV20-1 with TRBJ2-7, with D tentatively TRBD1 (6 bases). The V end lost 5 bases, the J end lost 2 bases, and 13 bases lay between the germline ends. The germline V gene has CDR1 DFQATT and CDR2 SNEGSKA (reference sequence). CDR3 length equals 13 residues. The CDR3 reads CSASPGHTYEQYF. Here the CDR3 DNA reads TGCAGTGCTTCCCCGGGACATACCTACGAGCAGTACTTC.

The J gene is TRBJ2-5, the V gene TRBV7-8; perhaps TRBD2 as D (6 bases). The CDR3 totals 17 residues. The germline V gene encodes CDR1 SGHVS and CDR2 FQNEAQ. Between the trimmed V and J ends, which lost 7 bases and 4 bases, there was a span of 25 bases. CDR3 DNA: TGTGCCAGCATTAGAAATCGGGGGACCCTTTCGGCAGAGACCCAGTACTTC. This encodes CASIRNRGTLSAETQYF. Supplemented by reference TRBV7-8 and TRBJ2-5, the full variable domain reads GAGVSQSPRYKVAKRGQDVALRCDPISGHVSLFWYQQALGQGPEFLTYFQNEAQLDKSGLPSDRFFAERPEGSVSTLKIQRTQQEDSAVYLCASIRNRGTLSAETQYFGPGTRLLVL.

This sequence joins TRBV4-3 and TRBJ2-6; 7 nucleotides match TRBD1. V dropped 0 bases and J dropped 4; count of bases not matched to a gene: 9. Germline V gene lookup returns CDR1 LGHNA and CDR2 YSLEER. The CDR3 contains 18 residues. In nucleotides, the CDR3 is TGCGCCAGCAGCCAAGAACTCGAGACAGGGACCGGGGCCAACGTCCTGACTTTC. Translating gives CASSQELETGTGANVLTF.

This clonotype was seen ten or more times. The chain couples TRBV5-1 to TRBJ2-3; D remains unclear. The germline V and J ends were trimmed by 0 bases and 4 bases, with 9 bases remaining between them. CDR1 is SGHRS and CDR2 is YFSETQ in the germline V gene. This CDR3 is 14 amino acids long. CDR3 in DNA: TGCGCCAGCAGCTTGGCCTCGGGTCCAGATACGCAGTATTTT. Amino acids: CASSLASGPDTQYF.

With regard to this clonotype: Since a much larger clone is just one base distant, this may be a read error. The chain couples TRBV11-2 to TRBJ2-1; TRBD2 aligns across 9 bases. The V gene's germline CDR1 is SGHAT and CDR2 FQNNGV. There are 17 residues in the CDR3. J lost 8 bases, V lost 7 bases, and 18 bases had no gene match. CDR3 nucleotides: TGTGCCAGCACCTCATTATGGGGCGGGAGGGTTTCTCATGAGCAGTTCTTC. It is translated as CASTSLWGGRVSHEQFF.

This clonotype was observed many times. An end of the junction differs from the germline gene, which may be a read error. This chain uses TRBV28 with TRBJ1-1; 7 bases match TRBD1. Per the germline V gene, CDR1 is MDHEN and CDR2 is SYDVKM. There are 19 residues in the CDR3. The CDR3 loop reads CVSGYRGWGAQNMNTEAFF. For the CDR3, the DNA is TGTGTCAGCGGATACAGGGGTTGGGGGGCCCAGAACATGAACACTGAAGCTTTCTTT. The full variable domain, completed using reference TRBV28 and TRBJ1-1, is DVKVTQSSRYLVKRTGEKVFLECVQDMDHENMFWYRQDPGLGLRLIYFSYDVKMKEKGDIPEGYSVSREKKERFSLILESASTNQTSMYLCVSGYRGWGAQNMNTEAFFGQGTRLTVV.

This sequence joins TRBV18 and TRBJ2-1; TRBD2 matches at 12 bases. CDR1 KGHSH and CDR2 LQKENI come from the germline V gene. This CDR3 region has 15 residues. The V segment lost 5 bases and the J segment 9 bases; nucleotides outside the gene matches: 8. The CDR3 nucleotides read TGTGCCAGCTCAACAAGTACTAGCGGGAGGACTGAGCAGTTCTTC. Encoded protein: CASSTSTSGRTEQFF.

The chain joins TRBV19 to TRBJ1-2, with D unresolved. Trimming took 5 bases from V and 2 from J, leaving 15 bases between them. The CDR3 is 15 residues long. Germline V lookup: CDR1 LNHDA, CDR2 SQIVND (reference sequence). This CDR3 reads CASSGVLILNYGYTF. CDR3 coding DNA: TGTGCCAGTAGTGGAGTCCTGATATTAAACTATGGCTACACCTTC.

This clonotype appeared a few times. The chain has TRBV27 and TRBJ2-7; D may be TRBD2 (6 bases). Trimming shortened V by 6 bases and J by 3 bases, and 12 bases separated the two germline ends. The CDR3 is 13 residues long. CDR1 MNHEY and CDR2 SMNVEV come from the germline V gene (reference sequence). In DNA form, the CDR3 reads TGTGCCAGCAGCCAGCGGGTCGGCTACGAGCAGTACTTC. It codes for CASSQRVGYEQYF.

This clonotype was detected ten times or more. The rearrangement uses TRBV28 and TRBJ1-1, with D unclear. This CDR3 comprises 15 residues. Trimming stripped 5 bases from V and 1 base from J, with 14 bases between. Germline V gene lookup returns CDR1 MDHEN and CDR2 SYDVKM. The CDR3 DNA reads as TGTGCCAGCAGTGCATGCAATCGGAAGAACACTGAAGCTTTCTTT. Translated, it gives CASSACNRKNTEAFF.